Listed here are 9 T cell receptor beta chains from one sample, sequenced in a study of response to subunit inactivated influenza vaccine. TCRdb fed the RT-PCR reads into MiXCR, producing one record per CDR3 protein. In the table there are approximately 500,000 distinct CDR3 sequences, 13% to 15% of which are singletons. The specimen comprised PBMCs from blood, sampled about 13 days after vaccination. These receptors originate from a man aged 45 to 65 who received an inactivated influenza vaccine.

This clonotype was seen more than once but under ten times. The chain employs TRBV5-1 and TRBJ2-5; 7 nucleotides agree with TRBD2. In germline, CDR1 is SGHRS, CDR2 YFSETQ. This CDR3 is 15 amino acids long. The V and J ends lost 1 base and 3 bases, in that order; junction bases with no gene match: 6. The CDR3 sequence is CASSLWDYLEETQYF. The DNA for the CDR3 is TGCGCCAGCAGCTTGTGGGACTATCTTGAAGAGACCCAGTACTTC.

This clonotype was seen only a few times. This rearrangement joins TRBV12-3 or TRBV12-4 to TRBJ2-5; the D is unclear. V lost 6 bases and J lost 4, with 18 bases in between. The CDR3 spans 15 residues. CDR3 loop: CASSRVRSLTETQYF. Here the CDR3 DNA reads TGTGCCAGCAGCCGAGTGCGTTCGCTCACAGAGACCCAGTACTTC.

This clonotype came up a few times. The chain carries TRBV14 and TRBJ2-3, with TRBD2 matching over 12 bases. The length of the CDR3 is 18 residues. V trimming: 0 bases; J trimming: 0 bases; junction bases outside the gene matches: 4. Germline V gene lookup returns CDR1 SGHDN and CDR2 FVKESK. DNA for the CDR3: TGTGCCAGCAGCCAAGATTTAACTAGCGGGAGGAGCACAGATACGCAGTATTTT. Translating gives CASSQDLTSGRSTDTQYF.

This chain links TRBV20-1 with TRBJ2-1, with TRBD1 identical over 7 bases. This CDR3 contains 14 residues. V was clipped by 1 base and J by 7 bases; unmatched bases: 7. Germline V lookup: CDR1 DFQATT, CDR2 SNEGSKA (reference sequence). CDR3 coding DNA: TGCAGTGCTAGAGCCCAGACAGGGTCGAATGAGCAGTTCTTC. This codes for CSARAQTGSNEQFF.

The chain has TRBV9 and TRBJ2-3; D possibly corresponds to TRBD2 (5 bases). V gave up 4 bases and J gave up 0 bases, with 9 bases separating them. Germline assignment: CDR1 SGDLS and CDR2 YYNGEE. This CDR3 spans 14 amino acids. The DNA for the CDR3 is TGTGCCAGCAGCCCCCGGGAAAGCACAGATACGCAGTATTTT. Its protein product is CASSPRESTDTQYF. Using reference TRBV9 and TRBJ2-3 for the parts outside the CDR3, the full variable domain is DSGVTQTPKHLITATGQRVTLRCSPRSGDLSVYWYQQSLDQGLQFLIQYYNGEERAKGNILERFSAQQFPDLHSELNLSSLELGDSALYFCASSPRESTDTQYFGPGTRLTVL.

At least ten counts were recorded for this clonotype. The V gene is TRBV20-1, the J gene TRBJ2-1, with 9 bases identical to TRBD2. This CDR3 has 15 amino acids. In germline, CDR1 is DFQATT, CDR2 SNEGSKA (reference sequence). Losses at the gene ends were 3 bases for V and 2 bases for J; bases not matched to a gene: 5. CDR3 DNA: TGCAGTGCTAGGAAGCGGGAGGATCCCTACAATGAGCAGTTCTTC. Amino acid sequence: CSARKREDPYNEQFF.

The chain joins TRBV7-7 to TRBJ2-7; 9 nucleotides line up with TRBD1. The germline CDR1 and CDR2 sequences are SSHAT and FNYEAQ (reference sequence). The ends lost 3 bases at V and 1 base at J; junction bases unmatched: 4. CDR3 length: 15 amino acids. The CDR3 loop reads CASSFRQGVSYEQYF. DNA of the CDR3: TGTGCCAGCAGCTTTAGACAGGGGGTATCCTACGAGCAGTACTTC.

This clonotype turned up a few times. The rearrangement links TRBV29-1 to TRBJ2-5, with D tentatively TRBD1 (7 bases). V was trimmed by 3 bases and J by 6 bases, leaving 17 bases between them. CDR3 length: 14 residues. Germline V lookup: CDR1 SQVTM, CDR2 ANQGSEA. CDR3 in DNA: TGCAGCGTTGATCAAGGAGGGGGCCTAAAGACCCAGTACTTC. It specifies CSVDQGGGLKTQYF.

The chain employs TRBV5-5 and TRBJ2-7, with D perhaps TRBD1 (6 bases). The V end was cut by 4 bases, the J end by 7 bases, with 21 bases between. The CDR3 covers 15 residues. Per the germline V gene, CDR1 is SGHKS and CDR2 is YYEKEE (reference sequence). The CDR3 coding sequence is TGTGCCAGCAGCCCCGTGGACAGCCCTTGGGGTGAGCAGTACTTC. It specifies CASSPVDSPWGEQYF. The entire variable domain, with the rest obtained from reference TRBV5-5 and TRBJ2-7, is as follows: DAGVTQSPTHLIKTRGQQVTLRCSPISGHKSVSWYQQVLGQGPQFIFQYYEKEERGRGNFPDRFSARQFPNYSSELNVNALLLGDSALYLCASSPVDSPWGEQYFGPGTRLTVT.